A selection of T cell receptor beta chains follows, all from one sample in a study of blood T cell repertoires in COVID-19. The data were produced by immunoSEQ multiplex PCR, yet TCRdb's version contains in-frame clones alone and is incomplete. There are about 46,000 clones in the sample; 88% occur only once, and just over 9.5% lies in the top ten. Sequenced input: peripheral blood. These receptors all stem from a man aged 45-65 years with active COVID-19. Each CDR3 is given with its conserved first and last residue. Fields, in order: V gene, D gene, J gene, clone size, CDR3 protein, CDR3 DNA. A D gene is named only where the DNA matches it firmly. Only part of the rows carry a size: once, few, many, or a class if the clone is expanded.

v_gene: TRBV10-3; d_gene: .; j_gene: TRBJ1-1; abundance: .; CDR3aa: CAISDPGVGNTEAFF; CDR3nt: TGTGCCATCAGTGACCCAGGGGTGGGTAACACTGAAGCTTTCTTT
v_gene: TRBV6-5; d_gene: .; j_gene: TRBJ2-7; abundance: .; CDR3aa: CASSSQGEQYF; CDR3nt: TGTGCCAGCAGTTCTCAGGGAGAGCAGTACTTC
v_gene: TRBV5-6; d_gene: TRBD1; j_gene: TRBJ1-4; abundance: .; CDR3aa: CASSYTGTGIEKLFF; CDR3nt: TGTGCCAGCAGCTATACCGGGACAGGGATTGAAAAACTGTTTTTT
v_gene: TRBV28; d_gene: TRBD1; j_gene: TRBJ2-3; abundance: .; CDR3aa: CASSPGTGGNTQYF; CDR3nt: TGTGCCAGCAGCCCAGGGACAGGGGGGAATACGCAGTATTTT
v_gene: TRBV29-1; d_gene: TRBD1; j_gene: TRBJ2-1; abundance: .; CDR3aa: CSVEQGAEQFF; CDR3nt: TGCAGCGTTGAACAGGGGGCTGAGCAGTTCTTC
v_gene: TRBV29-1; d_gene: TRBD1; j_gene: TRBJ2-3; abundance: once; CDR3aa: CSLRTGLETDTQYF; CDR3nt: TGCAGCCTCCGGACAGGCCTAGAGACAGATACGCAGTATTTT
v_gene: TRBV4-1; d_gene: .; j_gene: TRBJ2-5; abundance: .; CDR3aa: CASSHPFSDSEETQYF; CDR3nt: TGCGCCAGCAGCCATCCATTTTCGGACAGTGAAGAGACCCAGTACTTC
v_gene: TRBV28; d_gene: TRBD2; j_gene: TRBJ2-4; abundance: once; CDR3aa: CASSLTSGGAKHIQYF; CDR3nt: TGTGCCAGCAGTTTGACTAGCGGGGGGGCCAAGCACATTCAGTACTTC
v_gene: TRBV18; d_gene: .; j_gene: TRBJ1-5; abundance: .; CDR3aa: CASSPGGEGQPQHF; CDR3nt: TGTGCCAGCTCCCCCGGGGGGGAAGGTCAGCCCCAGCATTTT
v_gene: TRBV4-1; d_gene: TRBD2; j_gene: TRBJ2-2; abundance: .; CDR3aa: CASSQGLAENTGELFF; CDR3nt: TGCGCCAGCAGCCAGGGCCTAGCGGAGAACACCGGGGAGCTGTTTTTT
v_gene: TRBV19; d_gene: TRBD1; j_gene: TRBJ2-7; abundance: .; CDR3aa: CASRGDRENEQYF; CDR3nt: TGTGCCAGTAGAGGTGACAGGGAAAACGAGCAGTACTTC
v_gene: TRBV6-5; d_gene: .; j_gene: TRBJ2-5; abundance: .; CDR3aa: CASSYRGNQETQYF; CDR3nt: TGTGCCAGCAGTTACAGGGGGAACCAAGAGACCCAGTACTTC
v_gene: TRBV12-2; d_gene: .; j_gene: TRBJ1-1; abundance: .; CDR3aa: CASRVHPGSKNTEAFF; CDR3nt: TGTGCAAGTCGCGTACATCCCGGGTCAAAGAACACTGAAGCTTTCTTT
v_gene: TRBV6-5; d_gene: .; j_gene: TRBJ1-1; abundance: .; CDR3aa: CATHRVENTEAFF; CDR3nt: TGTGCCACCCACAGGGTGGAGAACACTGAAGCTTTCTTT
v_gene: TRBV9; d_gene: TRBD2; j_gene: TRBJ2-1; abundance: .; CDR3aa: CASSPSGLAGDNEQFF; CDR3nt: TGTGCCAGCAGCCCCTCGGGACTAGCGGGAGATAATGAGCAGTTCTTC
v_gene: TRBV6-1; d_gene: .; j_gene: TRBJ1-2; abundance: once; CDR3aa: CASSEGTRVGYTF; CDR3nt: TGTGCCAGCAGTGAAGGGACACGGGTCGGCTACACCTTC
v_gene: TRBV19; d_gene: TRBD2; j_gene: TRBJ2-1; abundance: .; CDR3aa: CASMEAGDTNEQFF; CDR3nt: TGTGCCAGTATGGAGGCGGGAGATACTAATGAGCAGTTCTTC
v_gene: TRBV4-2; d_gene: .; j_gene: TRBJ2-1; abundance: .; CDR3aa: CASSLERATYNEQFF; CDR3nt: TGTGCCAGCAGTCTAGAGCGGGCCACCTACAATGAGCAGTTCTTC
v_gene: TRBV6-1; d_gene: TRBD2; j_gene: TRBJ2-3; abundance: .; CDR3aa: CASSARTSGPTDTQYF; CDR3nt: TGTGCCAGCAGTGCCCGGACTAGCGGACCCACAGATACGCAGTATTTT
v_gene: TRBV7-9; d_gene: .; j_gene: TRBJ1-2; abundance: once; CDR3aa: CASSLRGKYGYTF; CDR3nt: TGTGCCAGCAGCTTAAGGGGAAAATATGGCTACACCTTC
v_gene: TRBV11-2; d_gene: .; j_gene: TRBJ1-2; abundance: .; CDR3aa: CASSLLTGQANYGYTF; CDR3nt: TGTGCCAGCAGCTTATTAACGGGTCAAGCTAACTATGGCTACACCTTC
v_gene: TRBV28; d_gene: TRBD2; j_gene: TRBJ2-1; abundance: .; CDR3aa: CASNIGGGESSYNEQFF; CDR3nt: TGTGCCAGCAACATCGGTGGGGGGGAGAGCTCCTACAATGAGCAGTTCTTC
v_gene: TRBV19; d_gene: .; j_gene: TRBJ1-3; abundance: .; CDR3aa: CASSSPGHRSGNTIYF; CDR3nt: TGTGCCAGTAGTTCTCCGGGACATCGCTCTGGAAACACCATATATTTT
v_gene: TRBV4-1; d_gene: .; j_gene: TRBJ1-2; abundance: .; CDR3aa: CASSQGHRVHYGYTF; CDR3nt: TGCGCCAGCAGCCAAGGACACAGGGTTCACTATGGCTACACCTTC
v_gene: TRBV4-2; d_gene: .; j_gene: TRBJ2-2; abundance: .; CDR3aa: CASSQGSLTGELFF; CDR3nt: TGTGCCAGCAGCCAAGGGAGTTTAACCGGGGAGCTGTTTTTT
v_gene: TRBV19; d_gene: .; j_gene: TRBJ2-7; abundance: once; CDR3aa: CASSNPDSSSYEQYF; CDR3nt: TGTGCCAGTAGTAACCCGGACTCCTCCTCCTACGAGCAGTACTTC
v_gene: TRBV19; d_gene: .; j_gene: TRBJ2-1; abundance: .; CDR3aa: CASSPRRRDEQFF; CDR3nt: TGTGCCAGTAGTCCAAGGAGGCGCGATGAGCAGTTCTTC
v_gene: TRBV5-1; d_gene: TRBD2; j_gene: TRBJ2-1; abundance: .; CDR3aa: CASSLVGLAGFNEQFF; CDR3nt: TGCGCCAGCAGCTTAGTAGGACTAGCGGGGTTCAATGAGCAGTTCTTC
v_gene: TRBV6-6; d_gene: TRBD1; j_gene: TRBJ2-7; abundance: .; CDR3aa: CASRLDRKYEQYF; CDR3nt: TGTGCCAGCAGACTGGACAGGAAGTACGAGCAGTACTTC
v_gene: TRBV7-9; d_gene: TRBD1; j_gene: TRBJ1-2; abundance: .; CDR3aa: CASSLGDRHGYTF; CDR3nt: TGTGCCAGCAGCTTAGGGGACAGACATGGCTACACCTTC
v_gene: TRBV6-1; d_gene: TRBD1; j_gene: TRBJ2-7; abundance: .; CDR3aa: CASSERTGAHEQYF; CDR3nt: TGTGCCAGCAGTGAGCGGACAGGGGCCCACGAGCAGTACTTC
v_gene: TRBV7-3; d_gene: TRBD2; j_gene: TRBJ2-2; abundance: .; CDR3aa: CASSRTSGDFGELFF; CDR3nt: TGTGCCAGCAGCCGGACTAGCGGAGATTTCGGGGAGCTGTTTTTT
v_gene: TRBV29-1; d_gene: TRBD1; j_gene: TRBJ1-1; abundance: .; CDR3aa: CSWGQLNTEAFF; CDR3nt: TGCAGCTGGGGACAGCTGAACACTGAAGCTTTCTTT
v_gene: TRBV28; d_gene: .; j_gene: TRBJ2-3; abundance: once; CDR3aa: CASSNGQFTDTQYF; CDR3nt: TGTGCCAGCAGCAACGGACAGTTCACAGATACGCAGTATTTT
v_gene: TRBV27; d_gene: .; j_gene: TRBJ1-2; abundance: .; CDR3aa: CASSLFGGNYGYTF; CDR3nt: TGTGCCAGCAGTTTATTCGGGGGGAACTATGGCTACACCTTC
v_gene: TRBV7-2; d_gene: TRBD1; j_gene: TRBJ1-4; abundance: .; CDR3aa: CASRLQGGPNEKLFF; CDR3nt: TGTGCCAGCAGGCTACAAGGGGGCCCTAATGAAAAACTGTTTTTT
v_gene: TRBV9; d_gene: TRBD2; j_gene: TRBJ2-7; abundance: .; CDR3aa: CASSPRGSGSSYEQYF; CDR3nt: TGTGCCAGCAGCCCCCGCGGGAGCGGGAGTTCCTACGAGCAGTACTTC
v_gene: TRBV11-3; d_gene: TRBD2; j_gene: TRBJ2-7; abundance: .; CDR3aa: CASSLVKRGSYEQYF; CDR3nt: TGTGCCAGCAGCTTAGTCAAACGCGGGAGCTACGAGCAGTACTTC
v_gene: TRBV4-1; d_gene: TRBD1; j_gene: TRBJ2-1; abundance: .; CDR3aa: CASSQVGGAIIRRGEQFF; CDR3nt: TGCGCCAGCAGCCAAGTAGGGGGCGCTATTATTAGACGTGGTGAGCAGTTCTTC
v_gene: TRBV24-1; d_gene: .; j_gene: TRBJ2-1; abundance: .; CDR3aa: CATSIGRGYNEQFF; CDR3nt: TGTGCCACCAGTATAGGACGGGGCTACAATGAGCAGTTCTTC
v_gene: TRBV6-5; d_gene: .; j_gene: TRBJ1-2; abundance: once; CDR3aa: CASRDFGYGYTF; CDR3nt: TGTGCCAGCAGGGATTTCGGGTATGGCTACACCTTC
v_gene: TRBV10-3; d_gene: .; j_gene: TRBJ1-1; abundance: once; CDR3aa: CAISEGGAEAFF; CDR3nt: TGTGCCATCAGTGAGGGGGGGGCTGAAGCTTTCTTT
v_gene: TRBV5-6; d_gene: TRBD1; j_gene: TRBJ2-7; abundance: once; CDR3aa: CASSDPGQAYEQYF; CDR3nt: TGTGCCAGCAGCGATCCGGGACAGGCCTACGAGCAGTACTTC
v_gene: TRBV12-3/TRBV12-4; d_gene: TRBD1; j_gene: TRBJ1-1; abundance: .; CDR3aa: CASSWTGSAFF; CDR3nt: TGTGCCAGCAGCTGGACAGGGTCGGCTTTCTTT
v_gene: TRBV5-1; d_gene: .; j_gene: TRBJ1-2; abundance: once; CDR3aa: CASRIEEDGYTF; CDR3nt: TGCGCCAGCAGGATCGAGGAGGATGGCTACACCTTC
v_gene: TRBV2; d_gene: TRBD2; j_gene: TRBJ2-5; abundance: .; CDR3aa: CASSYRLAEVEGETQYF; CDR3nt: TGTGCCAGCAGTTATCGACTAGCGGAGGTGGAGGGGGAGACCCAGTACTTC
v_gene: TRBV19; d_gene: TRBD1; j_gene: TRBJ1-3; abundance: .; CDR3aa: CASSQGAPSGNTIYF; CDR3nt: TGTGCCAGTAGTCAGGGGGCACCCTCTGGAAACACCATATATTTT
v_gene: TRBV11-2; d_gene: .; j_gene: TRBJ2-6; abundance: .; CDR3aa: CASSLAATRSGANVLTF; CDR3nt: TGTGCCAGCAGCTTGGCCGCGACTAGATCCGGGGCCAACGTCCTGACTTTC
v_gene: TRBV6-6; d_gene: .; j_gene: TRBJ2-7; abundance: .; CDR3aa: CASSPQGGTYEQYF; CDR3nt: TGTGCCAGCAGTCCCCAGGGGGGAACCTACGAGCAGTACTTC
v_gene: TRBV6-5; d_gene: TRBD1; j_gene: TRBJ2-2; abundance: once; CDR3aa: CASTHRGGNGELFF; CDR3nt: TGTGCCAGCACACACAGGGGTGGAAACGGGGAGCTGTTTTTT
v_gene: TRBV6-5; d_gene: TRBD1; j_gene: TRBJ1-2; abundance: few; CDR3aa: CASRSGTGGDGYTF; CDR3nt: TGTGCCAGCAGGTCCGGGACAGGTGGCGATGGCTACACCTTC
v_gene: TRBV24-1; d_gene: TRBD2; j_gene: TRBJ2-7; abundance: .; CDR3aa: CATSASLGAGDYEQYF; CDR3nt: TGTGCCACCAGTGCCTCACTCGGGGCGGGAGACTACGAGCAGTACTTC
v_gene: TRBV18; d_gene: .; j_gene: TRBJ1-6; abundance: .; CDR3aa: CASSPGQGYNSPLHF; CDR3nt: TGTGCCAGCTCACCAGGTCAGGGCTATAATTCACCCCTCCACTTT
v_gene: TRBV4-2; d_gene: .; j_gene: TRBJ1-2; abundance: .; CDR3aa: CASSRVGGSYGYTF; CDR3nt: TGTGCCAGCAGCCGTGTGGGGGGTTCCTATGGCTACACCTTC
v_gene: TRBV6-1; d_gene: .; j_gene: TRBJ1-1; abundance: .; CDR3aa: CASSEGWRGETEAFF; CDR3nt: TGTGCCAGCAGTGAAGGCTGGAGAGGAGAGACTGAAGCTTTCTTT
v_gene: TRBV29-1; d_gene: .; j_gene: TRBJ2-2; abundance: .; CDR3aa: CSVVKGGNTGELFF; CDR3nt: TGCAGCGTTGTGAAAGGGGGTAACACCGGGGAGCTGTTTTTT
v_gene: TRBV5-4; d_gene: .; j_gene: TRBJ2-7; abundance: .; CDR3aa: CASSFTGYEQYF; CDR3nt: TGTGCCAGCAGCTTTACAGGTTACGAGCAGTACTTC